This TCR delta chain was captured in a study of Vδ1+ human thymocytes. Overall study findings and caveats: Thymic TRG and TRD repertoires appeared highly polyclonal, with Gaussian CDR3 length distributions.

The CDR3 runs to 22 residues. Germline V CDR1 and CDR2: TSWWSYY, QGS. J gave up 2 bases and V 0 bases, and 21 bases lay outside the gene matches. RNA was extracted from the cells and then reverse transcribed. CDR3 amplicons came from multiplex PCR with pooled V-gene forward and constant-region reverse primers. TCRdb re-called the multiplex PCR reads with CATT. Found here are 70,000 or so delta-chain clones, around 34% of them singletons; the top ten hold under 0.3%. Points on this clone: Antigen specificity is unknown.

The sequenced material came from Vdelta1+ gamma-delta thymocytes from the thymus. Regarding subset: FACS-sorted CD3+ TCRalphabeta- TCRVdelta1+ TCRVdelta2- thymocytes. The gene calls are TRDV1 and TRDJ1, with 10 bases identical to TRDD3. The clonotype comes from a boy under three years old who had congenital heart surgery. Written as DNA, the CDR3 is TGTGCTCTTGGGGAACTCACTTCCTCCCGTACTGGGGGATTAGGAAAAACCGATAAACTCATCTTT. It encodes CALGELTSSRTGGLGKTDKLIF.